This TCR beta chain derives from a study of cytomegalovirus exposure and HLA in healthy donors. Samples came from healthy bone marrow donors. This CDR3 has 13 residues. V was shortened by 5 bases and J by 0 bases, with 7 bases between the two germline ends. The germline gives CDR1 KGHSH, CDR2 LQKENI. 13 Jbeta primers and 60 Vbeta primers were used for the PCR. Here immunoSEQ multiplex PCR was the method, and the copy in TCRdb shows in-frame clones only, minus some. The sample comprises about 190,000 clones, around 85% of which are singletons, and 3.8% rests with the top ten. Input material: PBMCs. V is TRBV18 and J is TRBJ1-1, with D possibly matching TRBD1 (5 bases). This TCR was recovered from a man over 45 in good health and CMV-seronegative. CDR3 nucleotide sequence: TGTGCCAGCTCAAAGGGGATGAACACTGAAGCTTTCTTT. Its protein product is CASSKGMNTEAFF.